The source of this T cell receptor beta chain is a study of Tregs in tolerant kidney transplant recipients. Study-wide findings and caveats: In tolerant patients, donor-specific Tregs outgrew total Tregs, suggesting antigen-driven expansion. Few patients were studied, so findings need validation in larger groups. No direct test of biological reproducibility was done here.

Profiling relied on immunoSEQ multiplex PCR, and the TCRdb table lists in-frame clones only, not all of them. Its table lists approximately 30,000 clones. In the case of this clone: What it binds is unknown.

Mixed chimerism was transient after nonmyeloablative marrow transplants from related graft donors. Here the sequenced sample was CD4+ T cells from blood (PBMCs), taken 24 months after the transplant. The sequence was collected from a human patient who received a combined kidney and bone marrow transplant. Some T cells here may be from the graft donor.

The CDR3 DNA, read in part, is TGCAGTGCTAAGGGACTAGCGGGAGGGCACACCGGGGAG. This translates into CSAKGLAGGHTGE. In full, the CDR3 reads CSAKGLAGGHTGELFF. The rearrangement links TRBV20-1 to TRBJ2-2; 16 positions agree with TRBD2. Read coverage stops 3 residues before the CDR3 terminus; the germline J gene supplies the remainder. Germline V gene lookup returns CDR1 DFQATT and CDR2 SNEGSKA (reference sequence). CDR3 length: 16 residues. V gave up 4 bases and J gave up 3 bases; unmatched junction bases: 2.